The text below deals with one TCR beta chain. Its cognate antigen has yet to be identified. Base qualities are not recorded, but no much larger clone differs from it by a single base. As encoded in the germline V gene, CDR1 is LGHNA while CDR2 is YNFKEQ. The CDR3 contains 19 residues, cysteine and phenylalanine counted. Kept here is only the CDR3 DNA, which spans 57 bases and is read in frame from base 1. The junction shows trimming of 8 bases on V and 4 bases on J, and the gene matches do not reach 22 bases of it. Library method: the immunoSEQ multiplex PCR assay. A mixture of 60 forward primers for TCR Vbeta segments and 13 reverse primers for TCR Jbeta segments was used in the multiplex PCR. Amplification of the CDR3 region of rearranged TCR beta genes was performed with a multiplex PCR assay on genomic DNA. The amplified TCR beta libraries were sequenced on the Illumina HiSeq System as 87-base-pair reads. The paper's processing steps were these. A later analysis counted approximately 74 million unique TCR beta chains across the 666 repertoires, and around 12 million of these chains were shared by at least two donors. To remove PCR and sequencing errors, raw reads were error-corrected and collapsed into unique sequences using a nearest-neighbor algorithm that merged closely related sequences. To assign V, D and J gene segments, CDR3 sequences were aligned to IMGT reference sequences. For a sequence to be retained, at least a six-nucleotide match to both a V gene segment and a J gene segment was required. Rearrangements were classified as productive when the CDR3 lacked stop codons and remained in frame with V and J, and all other rearrangements were classified as non-productive. CDR3 was defined by IMGT convention, running from the second conserved V-encoded cysteine to the conserved J-encoded phenylalanine. Sequences without an unambiguous match to a single V gene segment were excluded from the earlier analysis of a few hundred of the donors. An earlier analysis of 587 of the donors classified V segments as functional when productive rearrangements were above 56.7% and as segregating when the standard deviation between donors was above 5%. A statistical classification framework was developed to diagnose cytomegalovirus status using the catalog of TCR beta chain sequences. In a later analysis, V and J genes were assigned by comparing TCR nucleotide sequences against IMGT/GENE-DB human TR gene sequences. Using the TCRdist pipeline, a later analysis assigned CDR3 sequences along with most-parsimonious VDJ recombination scenarios. In a later analysis, every TCR beta chain was defined by the combination of its CDR3 amino acid sequence and its V-gene family, and reads without a unique V-gene family were dropped. In a later analysis, fewer than 600 highly shared, low-generation-probability nucleotide sequences were removed to address suspected cross-contamination and a sequencing artifact. In a later analysis, a clonal expansion index was calculated for each public chain from normalized within-repertoire ranks of inferred template counts. In a later analysis, generation probabilities were computed using a VDJ recombination model fitted to out-of-frame rearrangements, and the results were checked against IGoR. Hypergeometric tests were used in a later analysis to score TCR-TCR, TCR-HLA and TCR-CMV co-occurrence, with a repertoire-size bias correction applied to the TCR pairs. To estimate false discovery rates, a later analysis permuted the HLA or CMV assignments 20 times. In a later analysis, co-occurring TCRs were grouped using DBSCAN, and TCRdist sequence similarity was added for clustering within HLA-allele-positive subsets. Repertoires with fewer than 30,000 or more than 120,000 public chains were left out of co-occurrence clustering, as were about five repertoires with anomalous nucleotide sharing. TCRdb holds this immuneACCESS table with in-frame rearrangements only. Some clones are missing; in checked studies, unresolved V genes explain under half, and the rest has no known cause. V, J and clone size were drawn from that table, and D and trimming were deduced from the DNA. This sample gives 90,000 to 100,000 clones in total; roughly 76% of them show up just once. 2% of the sample goes to the ten largest clones.

The data belong to a study of cytomegalovirus exposure and HLA in healthy donors (dated by TCRdb to the late 2010s). Concerning the study at large: An earlier analysis of approximately 600 of the donors reported 276 Gb of sequence data and around 120 million unique TCR beta sequences from about 200 million T cells. Of the approximately 400 genotyped donors, approximately 81% were placed in the genetic ancestry cluster associated with self-reported Caucasian donors. Along with the approximately 670-subject first cohort, a separate validation cohort of about 110 different subjects was used. The aim of the study was to test whether cataloging public T cell receptors could identify signatures of past pathogen exposure. A later analysis re-examined previously published TCR beta repertoires from several hundred donors and added high-resolution HLA genotyping to investigate patterns of TCR occurrence. HLA typing included class I and class II loci at four-digit resolution. The number of typed donors differed by locus: about 620-640 for A, B, C, DRB1 and DQB1; 522 for DQA1; approximately 600 for DPA1; and 450 to 480 for DPB1. All discovery cohort repertoires had been generated on a single sequencing platform. Using immunosequencing, the study profiled T cell repertoires from fewer than 700 subjects and related those repertoires to cytomegalovirus serostatus. An earlier analysis of 450 to 750 of the donors used high-throughput TCR beta sequencing to judge whether each TCR beta V gene segment behaved as functional or pseudogenic. To predict cytomegalovirus infection status, the study brought together high-throughput TCR immunosequencing, statistical association of individual TCRs with disease status, and machine learning. A later genetic analysis used genome-wide SNP genotypes for about 65% of the 666 donors, treating that subset as a discovery cohort. An early release that covered roughly 600 HLA-typed donors contained 250 to 350 gigabases of sequencing data and about 93 million unique TCR sequences. Because of strong linkage in the cohort, five DR-DQ haplotypes were treated as single units for association and clustering. Among some 410 genotyped donors of the cohort, an average of around 240,000 unique TCR beta nucleotide sequences were sequenced per donor, approximately 20% of them non-productive. Donor age, sex, ethnicity and CMV serostatus were compiled alongside the repertoire data. Rather than drawing on any new phenotypic data, the later analysis identified candidate immune exposures from TCR beta sequences and the way those sequences occurred across donors. Broader findings and caveats from the paper: Most CMV-associated TCR beta chains appeared to be HLA-restricted in a later analysis, and the HLA associations seemed to be driven largely by CMV exposure. The authors suggested that the approach could potentially be extended to other disease states and immunological phenotypes. The presence/absence analyses assumed that sequencing depth was roughly uniform across donors, and that assumption may not be true. The study listed 164 TCR beta chains as associated with cytomegalovirus. According to a later analysis, parvovirus B19, influenza, CMV and Epstein-Barr virus appeared linked to several top co-occurrence clusters. Some IMGT-functional V segments, including TRBV6-2 and TRBV6-3, could not be distinguished by the 87-base-pair reads and were therefore excluded. A further reported finding was that TCR beta sequences accurately predicted the HLA-A and HLA-B alleles for most subjects in the first cohort. HLA typing was unavailable for some donors at each locus, so association tests used only the typed subset. Because counts were too low, seventeen rarely observed V segments, including chromosome 9 orphons, were left out of the earlier analysis of some 640 of the donors. In an earlier analysis of more than 500 of the donors, most TCR beta V segments appeared in productive rearrangements about 87% or about 30% of the time, broadly matching IMGT annotations. For the cohort, immune exposure information was limited to CMV serostatus. A later analysis found that HLA-associated TCR beta chains were more clonally expanded and had lower generation probabilities than equally common non-associated chains. Correlated functional status among segregating V segments might be attributable to linkage disequilibrium, but an unknown experimental factor could not be ruled out. In vitro tests confirmed that three of the cytomegalovirus-associated TCR beta chains recognize cytomegalovirus antigens. According to a later analysis, TCR association rates differed among HLA loci, with DRB1 alleles showing the most associated TCRs and HLA-C alleles showing the fewest. Most TCR sequences were observed very rarely across donors, whereas some public TCRs were present in many individuals. In a later genetic analysis, fewer N-insertions in productive TCRs were reported among donors in an Asian-associated ancestry cluster than the approximately 630-donor mean. A group of highly shared sequence variants was considered likely to be a technical artifact of the sequencing pipeline. V-gene and J-gene trimming of TCR beta chains was associated with a missense DCLRE1C variant in a later genetic analysis, and the association was replicated in an independent cohort. At a false discovery rate of 0.05, a later analysis linked 16,000 or so TCR beta sequences to specific HLA alleles. The classifier was reported to diagnose cytomegalovirus status with high specificity and sensitivity in both the original cohort and the validation cohort. When HLA alleles, especially DR and DQ, strongly co-occurred, attributing TCR associations to individual alleles was difficult. The cohort was sequenced for TCR beta chains only, and without alpha or paired-chain data the features that could be detected were limited.

The cohort comprised several hundred healthy bone marrow donors. Cohort members were all nominally healthy when sampled, although unrecorded immune exposures were likely present. The donor was CMV seronegative and was included in the group of approximately 350 seronegative cohort members. A peripheral blood sample was collected from each donor, and TCR beta sequencing was performed on peripheral blood mononuclear cells. The Qiagen DNeasy Blood Extraction Kit was used to extract genomic DNA from the blood cell samples. The receptor chain draws on TRBV4-2 and TRBJ1-1; TRBD1 matches 10 bases in the middle. The sequence derives from a man aged 40-49 years in good health and CMV-seronegative. Sequenced: PBMCs. The CDR3 protein is CASQGDPGQGLVQSTEAFF. The DNA is as follows: TGTGCCAGCCAAGGGGACCCGGGACAGGGGTTAGTTCAGTCCACTGAAGCTTTCTTT.